The source of this T cell receptor beta chain is a study of T cell changes during pregnancy in multiple sclerosis. Profiling relied on immunoSEQ multiplex PCR, and the TCRdb table lists in-frame clones only, not all of them. The repertoire holds about 73,000 clones, with around 94% as singletons. The germline V gene encodes CDR1 ENHRY and CDR2 SYGVKD. There are 14 residues in the CDR3. V was trimmed by 5 bases and J by 0 bases, leaving 11 bases between them. The TCR originated in a female donor in good health, enrolled as a control in a pregnancy study. The sequencing here drew on peripheral blood, taken in the third trimester of pregnancy. The V call is TRBV10-3, the J call TRBJ2-7; TRBD1 is a possible D gene (5 bases). The CDR3 spells CAISQTENSYEQYF. In DNA, the CDR3 is TGTGCCATCAGTCAGACAGAGAACTCCTACGAGCAGTACTTC.